This T cell receptor (beta chain) was captured in a study of blood T cell repertoires in COVID-19. Clones were sequenced by immunoSEQ multiplex PCR, and TCRdb holds only the in-frame ones, with some missing. The table includes 150,000 to 200,000 clones, approximately 80% detected once. Only one count was recorded for this clone. The CDR3 is 13 residues long. CDR1 and CDR2 from the germline V gene are SGHTA and FQGNSA. V was clipped by 1 base and J by 6 bases, with 7 bases between them. Sequenced material: peripheral blood. The chain combines TRBV7-2 with TRBJ1-5; D is perhaps TRBD1 (5 bases). The source of this sequence is a woman of 80 years or more with active or convalescent COVID-19. CDR3 region: CASSLEGIQPQHF. Written as DNA, the CDR3 is TGTGCCAGCAGCTTAGAGGGGATTCAGCCCCAGCATTTT.